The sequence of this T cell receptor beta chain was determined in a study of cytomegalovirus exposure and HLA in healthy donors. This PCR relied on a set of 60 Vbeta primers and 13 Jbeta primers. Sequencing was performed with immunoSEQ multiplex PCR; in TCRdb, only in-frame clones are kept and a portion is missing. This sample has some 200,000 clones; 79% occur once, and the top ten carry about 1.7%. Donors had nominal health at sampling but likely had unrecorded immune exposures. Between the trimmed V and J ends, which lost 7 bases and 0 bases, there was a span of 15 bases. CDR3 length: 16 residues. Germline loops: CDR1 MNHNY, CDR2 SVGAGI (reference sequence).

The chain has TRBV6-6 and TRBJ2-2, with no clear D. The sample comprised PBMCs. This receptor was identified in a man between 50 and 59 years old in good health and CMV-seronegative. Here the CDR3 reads CASTLLAVSNTGELFF. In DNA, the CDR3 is TGTGCCAGCACCTTATTGGCGGTTTCGAACACCGGGGAGCTGTTTTTT.